One and the same sample provided the 7 T cell receptor beta chains below, sequenced in a study of T cells after posttransplantation cyclophosphamide. Sequenced by immunoSEQ multiplex PCR; TCRdb stores in-frame clones only, minus some. Altogether over 45,000 clones were found in the sample, and no singletons occur. Sequenced material: PBMCs. Source of these receptors: a man aged 40-50 years in good health, CMV-negative, and a related stem cell transplant donor.

This clone was seen at least ten times. The chain joins TRBV6-4 to TRBJ1-1; 7 bases align to TRBD1. CDR3 length: 15 residues. Germline CDR1 reads MRHNA; CDR2 reads SNTAGT. J lost 1 base, V lost 2 bases, and 4 bases had no gene match. This chain's CDR3 is CASSDHGTENTEAFF. The CDR3 DNA follows: TGTGCCAGCAGTGACCACGGGACAGAGAACACTGAAGCTTTCTTT.

This clone showed up many times. The rearrangement joins TRBV4-1 to TRBJ2-5, with 8 bases that match TRBD1. The CDR3 contains 14 residues. The V segment lost 4 bases and the J segment 5 bases; nucleotides outside the gene matches: 6. Germline CDR1 and CDR2: MGHRA and YSYEKL. CDR3: CASSPDRELETQYF. The CDR3 DNA reads as TGCGCCAGCAGCCCGGACAGGGAGTTGGAGACCCAGTACTTC.

This clone has at least ten counts. The chain joins TRBV5-1 to TRBJ2-7, with 8 positions matching TRBD1. The CDR3 runs to 15 residues. In germline, CDR1 is SGHRS, CDR2 YFSETQ. With 3 bases clipped from V and 2 bases from J, the junction kept 7 bases outside the gene matches. CDR3 loop: CASSWWTGTAYEQYF. CDR3 bases: TGCGCCAGCAGCTGGTGGACAGGGACGGCCTACGAGCAGTACTTC.

At least ten counts were recorded for this clone. The chain recombines TRBV10-3 with TRBJ2-3; D may be TRBD1 (5 bases). The germline V gene encodes CDR1 ENHRY and CDR2 SYGVKD. The CDR3 contains 14 residues. Trimming left V 0 bases short and J 6 bases short, with 10 bases between. The CDR3 DNA reads TGTGCCATCAGTGAGTCTGCAGGGTCCGATACGCAGTATTTT. This sequence encodes CAISESAGSDTQYF.

This clone was picked up many times. The chain recombines TRBV6-6 with TRBJ2-2, with 13 positions matching TRBD2. Germline-derived CDR1 and CDR2 are MNHNY and SVGAGI (reference sequence). Unmatched junction bases numbered 2, after V lost 6 bases and J lost 4 bases. The CDR3 length is 15 residues. As DNA, the CDR3 is TGTGCCAGCAGCACTAGCGGGAGGGCCACCGGGGAGCTGTTTTTT. It specifies CASSTSGRATGELFF.

This clone was picked up many times. The rearrangement joins TRBV10-3 to TRBJ1-1, with D unresolved. Germline V gene lookup returns CDR1 ENHRY and CDR2 SYGVKD. V was trimmed by 2 bases and J by 1 base, leaving 17 bases between them. The CDR3 is 17 residues long. The CDR3 DNA sequence: TGTGCCATCAGTGAGCTTCCCTCGAGAACTTCGAACACTGAAGCTTTCTTT. The encoded protein is CAISELPSRTSNTEAFF.

At least ten counts were recorded for this clone. The CDR3 nucleotides read TGTGCCAGCAGCGCCTTTTGGCGGCCCAAAAACATTCAGTACTTC. Protein: CASSAFWRPKNIQYF. This chain links TRBV9 with TRBJ2-4, with D unclear. The germline V gene has CDR1 SGDLS and CDR2 YYNGEE. This CDR3 contains 15 residues. Trimming stripped 3 bases from V and 2 bases from J, with 12 bases between.